The entry below gives a single T cell receptor (beta chain) sequence along with its context. The CDR3 has 18 residues. The V gene's germline CDR1 is SGHTA and CDR2 FQGTGA. Losses at the gene ends were 1 base for V and 2 bases for J; bases not matched to a gene: 9. As handled by the study authors: Amplification from reference gene primers served as the basis for estimated nucleated cell counts. Using immunoSEQ multiplex PCR, the repertoire was profiled, and TCRdb retains in-frame clones only, with some absent. The D gene and trimming were derived from the DNA, and the V and J assignments and clone size from that table. The sample lists about 270,000 clones; approximately 90% were seen once. The study drew participants aged about 18 to 90 years from fewer than 30 US areas. This sample is part of a study of blood T cell repertoires in COVID-19. For the study at large: COVID-19 samples from acute and convalescent phases originated in the United States, Italy and Spain. The cDNA or gDNA used as material had been derived from T cells, B-cell-depleted T cells, or PBMCs.

The source material was PBMCs or T cells enriched from blood (not recorded which). The chain recombines TRBV7-3 with TRBJ2-2, with 8 bases aligning to TRBD1. The sequence came from a woman aged 40 to 49 with acute COVID-19. The CDR3 nucleotides are TGTGCCAGCAGCTTAATGTCCGGCAGGGGGCTCAACACCGGGGAGCTGTTTTTT. Translating gives CASSLMSGRGLNTGELFF.